The 23 T cell receptor beta chains given below trace back to one sample, sequenced in a study of blood T cell repertoires in COVID-19. Clones were read by immunoSEQ multiplex PCR, and TCRdb kept only the in-frame ones, dropping some. The sample yields nearly 80,000 clones, 75% to 95% seen once. Sequenced: peripheral blood. The receptors stem from an elderly woman with acute or convalescent COVID-19.

The V gene is TRBV5-1, the J gene TRBJ2-7; D remains ambiguous. V was trimmed by 4 bases and J by 5 bases, leaving 19 bases between them. This CDR3 is built from 15 residues. Germline values: CDR1 SGHRS, CDR2 YFSETQ. The CDR3 nucleotides read TGCGCCAGCAGCAATTCCCGGCAGGTATTCCACGAGCAGTACTTC. Its protein product is CASSNSRQVFHEQYF.

The CDR3 here is CASSETGGKNTEAFF. The CDR3, as DNA: TGTGCCAGCAGTGAGACAGGGGGAAAGAACACTGAAGCTTTCTTT. The rearrangement uses TRBV2 and TRBJ1-1; 9 bases agree with TRBD1. The CDR3 extends over 15 amino acids. Losses at the gene ends were 3 bases for V and 1 base for J; bases not matched to a gene: 3. Per germline, CDR1 SNHLY and CDR2 FYNNEI.

V usage is TRBV19 and J usage is TRBJ1-3; D remains unclear. Trimming took 4 bases from V and 0 from J, leaving 4 bases between them. Germline V lookup: CDR1 LNHDA, CDR2 SQIVND (reference sequence). The CDR3 is made up of 13 amino acids. The CDR3 reads CASSTGSGNTIYF. The CDR3 bases are TGTGCCAGTAGTACAGGCTCTGGAAACACCATATATTTT.

The rearrangement links TRBV15 to TRBJ1-5; possibly TRBD1 for D (5 bases). The germline V gene encodes CDR1 LNHNV and CDR2 YYDKDF (reference sequence). Trimming pared 6 bases from V and 1 base from J, leaving 10 bases between. The CDR3 totals 14 residues. The CDR3 sequence: CATRQALSNQPQHF. The CDR3 nucleotides read TGTGCCACCAGACAGGCCCTGAGCAATCAGCCCCAGCATTTT.

The rearrangement joins TRBV18 to TRBJ2-7; D is possibly TRBD2 (5 bases). In germline, CDR1 is KGHSH, CDR2 LQKENI. The CDR3 totals 16 residues. Trimming cost V 1 base and J 3 bases, with 16 bases left between them. The CDR3 here is CASSPRSGISIYEQYF. The CDR3 coding sequence is TGTGCCAGCTCACCACGATCCGGGATATCGATCTACGAGCAGTACTTC.

The chain recombines TRBV6-5 with TRBJ2-2, with D possibly being TRBD2 (6 bases). Per the germline V gene, CDR1 is MNHEY and CDR2 is SVGAGI. Trimming cost V 0 bases and J 0 bases, with 8 bases left between them. This CDR3 is built from 16 residues. CDR3 amino acids: CASSYSRLANTGELFF. In DNA, the CDR3 is TGTGCCAGCAGTTACTCGCGACTAGCGAACACCGGGGAGCTGTTTTTT.

The gene calls are TRBV6-5 and TRBJ2-1; the match to TRBD2 covers 8 bases. This CDR3 is built from 15 residues. The V and J ends lost 6 bases and 6 bases, in that order; junction bases with no gene match: 10. Germline V lookup: CDR1 MNHEY, CDR2 SVGAGI. The chain's CDR3 is CASRVSAGALNEQFF. CDR3 sequence (DNA): TGTGCCAGCAGGGTCTCAGCGGGAGCACTCAATGAGCAGTTCTTC.

The chain recombines TRBV5-4 with TRBJ2-7, with 7 bases aligning to TRBD2. V lost 4 bases, J lost 4 bases, and 14 bases stayed unmatched. Germline V gene lookup returns CDR1 SGHNT and CDR2 YYREEE (reference sequence). This CDR3 is built from 16 residues. The CDR3 sequence: CASSDRSGAGRYEQYF. CDR3 bases: TGTGCCAGCAGCGATAGGAGCGGGGCAGGGAGGTACGAGCAGTACTTC.

J is TRBJ1-1 and V is TRBV15, with 7 bases fitting TRBD1. J lost 3 bases, V lost 5 bases, and 6 bases had no gene match. Germline loops: CDR1 LNHNV, CDR2 YYDKDF (reference sequence). The CDR3 is 14 residues long. As DNA, the CDR3 is TGTGCCACCAGCTATCCGGGACAGCACACTGAAGCTTTCTTT. Translated, it gives CATSYPGQHTEAFF.

This sequence joins TRBV7-3 and TRBJ1-6; D gene uncertain. Trimming shortened V by 1 base and J by 9 bases, and 7 bases separated the two germline ends. The CDR3 sequence is 13 residues long. Germline V CDR1 and CDR2: SGHTA, FQGTGA. The CDR3 region has the DNA TGTGCCAGCAGCTTAAACGCGTTTTCACCCCTCCACTTT. As protein: CASSLNAFSPLHF.

The chain's CDR3 is CASSLAGSRETQYF. CDR3 coding DNA: TGTGCCAGCAGCTTAGCGGGTAGCCGGGAGACCCAGTACTTC. The chain recombines TRBV7-2 with TRBJ2-5; D not resolved. In germline, CDR1 is SGHTA, CDR2 FQGNSA. Between the trimmed V and J ends, which lost 0 bases and 5 bases, there was a span of 10 bases. The CDR3 spans 14 residues.

The chain joins TRBV5-1 to TRBJ1-5; D remains ambiguous. V was shortened by 0 bases and J by 4 bases, with 8 bases between the two germline ends. This CDR3 region has 14 residues. CDR1 is SGHRS and CDR2 is YFSETQ in the germline V gene. The CDR3 is CASSLDGRNQPQHF. The CDR3 coding sequence is TGCGCCAGCAGCTTGGATGGCAGGAATCAGCCCCAGCATTTT.

This chain connects TRBV9 to TRBJ1-2; 9 nucleotides align to TRBD1. The CDR3 spans 15 residues. Germline V gene data show CDR1 as SGDLS and CDR2 as YYNGEE. V was pared by 4 bases and J by 10 bases, with 14 bases of the junction left unmatched. CDR3 in amino acids: CASSPQPGQGLTYTF. CDR3 DNA: TGTGCCAGCAGCCCTCAGCCGGGACAGGGCCTTACCTACACCTTC.

This clone was observed once. The chain couples TRBV6-1 to TRBJ1-6, with 7 bases that match TRBD1. Unmatched junction bases numbered 10, after V lost 1 base and J lost 1 base. Germline CDR1 MNHNS, CDR2 SASEGT. CDR3 length: 19 amino acids. The CDR3 reads CASSEEARGFRSYNSPLHF. The CDR3 region has the DNA TGTGCCAGCAGTGAAGAAGCCAGGGGGTTTAGGTCCTATAATTCACCCCTCCACTTT.

This clone has a handful of counts. This rearrangement joins TRBV10-3 to TRBJ2-1; 7 positions match TRBD1. Germline-derived CDR1 and CDR2 are ENHRY and SYGVKD. J lost 7 bases, V lost 9 bases, and 6 bases had no gene match. The CDR3 is 12 residues long. CDR3 amino acids: CAIGDRENEQFF. The CDR3, as DNA: TGTGCCATAGGTGACAGGGAGAATGAGCAGTTCTTC.

The chain is built from TRBV9 and TRBJ2-3; 10 positions match TRBD2. Germline trimming cut 4 bases from V and 8 bases from J; bases unmatched to any gene: 13. The CDR3 totals 16 residues. In germline, CDR1 is SGDLS, CDR2 YYNGEE. CDR3: CASSTLAGVPSGTQYF. CDR3 in DNA: TGTGCCAGCAGCACCCTAGCGGGAGTCCCTAGTGGTACGCAGTATTTT.

The chain is built from TRBV9 and TRBJ2-1; 9 bases are shared with TRBD2. CDR1 is SGDLS and CDR2 is YYNGEE in the germline V gene. The junction had 3 bases not matched to a gene; V was cut back by 2 bases and J by 3 bases. The length of the CDR3 is 15 residues. The CDR3: CASSVIAGDYNEQFF. CDR3 nucleotides: TGTGCCAGCAGCGTTATAGCGGGAGACTACAATGAGCAGTTCTTC.

This chain connects TRBV19 to TRBJ2-7; 16 bases fit TRBD2. Germline assignment: CDR1 LNHDA and CDR2 SQIVND (reference sequence). This CDR3 contains 15 residues. V dropped 5 bases and J dropped 7; count of bases not matched to a gene: 5. CDR3 bases: TGTGCCAGTAGTCTCGGGACTAGCGGGAGGGATGAGCAGTACTTC. Amino acids: CASSLGTSGRDEQYF.

The CDR3 coding sequence is TGTGCCAGCAGGGGGACAGGATACAATGAGCAGTTCTTC. Translating gives CASRGTGYNEQFF. V is TRBV12-3 or TRBV12-4 and J is TRBJ2-1; 8 bases are a match to TRBD1. CDR3 size: 13 residues. V trimming: 6 bases; J trimming: 4 bases; junction bases outside the gene matches: 2.

The V gene is TRBV10-3, the J gene TRBJ2-1; perhaps TRBD1 as D (7 bases). V lost 9 bases to trimming and J lost 8 bases, with 14 bases between them. The CDR3 consists of 12 residues. Germline V gene sequence: CDR1 ENHRY, CDR2 SYGVKD. CDR3 sequence (DNA): TGTGCCATTCGGACAGGCGGGGATGAGCAGTTCTTC. Translating gives CAIRTGGDEQFF.

This chain connects TRBV6-2 or TRBV6-3 to TRBJ2-5; D is perhaps TRBD2 (5 bases). CDR1 and CDR2 from the germline V gene are MNHEY and SVGEGT. Between the trimmed V and J ends, which lost 4 bases and 4 bases, there was a span of 13 bases. CDR3 length: 14 amino acids. Written as DNA, the CDR3 is TGTGCCAGCAGTTCCCCCCGGGGTAGAGAGACCCAGTACTTC. It is translated as CASSSPRGRETQYF.

This chain uses TRBV28 with TRBJ1-2; 7 bases agree with TRBD1. The CDR3 consists of 14 residues. The V gene's germline CDR1 is MDHEN and CDR2 SYDVKM. After removal of 6 bases from V and 0 bases from J, the junction contained 4 bases not matched to a gene. CDR3 bases: TGTGCCAGCAGAACCGGACAGGCTAACTATGGCTACACCTTC. As protein: CASRTGQANYGYTF.

The J gene is TRBJ2-3, the V gene TRBV9, with D possibly matching TRBD2 (5 bases). There are 13 residues in the CDR3. CDR1 and CDR2 from the germline V gene are SGDLS and YYNGEE. V gave up 4 bases and J gave up 5 bases, with 11 bases separating them. The DNA of the CDR3 is TGTGCCAGCAGCACCTGGACTGGAGATACGCAGTATTTT. Translated: CASSTWTGDTQYF.